The rows below give T cell receptor beta chains drawn from one sample of a study of blood T cell repertoires in COVID-19. Profiled with immunoSEQ multiplex PCR; TCRdb holds only in-frame clones, not every one. The repertoire includes some 370,000 clones, 83% of them detected once, and less than 6% sits in the top ten. What was sequenced was PBMCs or T cells enriched from blood (not recorded which). The receptors here all came from a woman between 45 and 60 years old who had recovered from COVID-19. Each CDR3 is given with its conserved first and last residue. D genes are given only for firm matches. Part of the rows lack a size; the others show once, few, many or a class for expanded clones.

clone size: -; V gene: TRBV19; J gene: TRBJ2-3; D gene: -; CDR3 DNA: TGTGCCAGTAGTATAGAGGGGAAGAGGGCAGATACGCAGTATTTT; CDR3 protein: CASSIEGKRADTQYF
clone size: -; V gene: TRBV13; J gene: TRBJ2-7; D gene: -; CDR3 DNA: TGTGCCAGCAGCTTAGGCGGTAGCTACGAGCAGTACTTC; CDR3 protein: CASSLGGSYEQYF
clone size: -; V gene: TRBV19; J gene: TRBJ2-1; D gene: TRBD2; CDR3 DNA: TGTGCCAGTAGTATATCTAGCGGGAGACCGAGCTCCTACAATGAGCAGTTCTTC; CDR3 protein: CASSISSGRPSSYNEQFF
clone size: -; V gene: TRBV12-3/TRBV12-4; J gene: TRBJ2-7; D gene: -; CDR3 DNA: TGTGCCAGCAGTTTTTCCTGGGGAGGCGAGCAGTACTTC; CDR3 protein: CASSFSWGGEQYF
clone size: few; V gene: TRBV27; J gene: TRBJ2-7; D gene: TRBD2; CDR3 DNA: TGTGCCAGCAGTTTATCGCGGGGGGTTGCCTACGAGCAGTACTTC; CDR3 protein: CASSLSRGVAYEQYF
clone size: once; V gene: TRBV5-4; J gene: TRBJ1-1; D gene: -; CDR3 DNA: TGTGCCAGCAGCTTGGAAGCGGGCCCGTACACTGAAGCTTTCTTT; CDR3 protein: CASSLEAGPYTEAFF
clone size: -; V gene: TRBV28; J gene: TRBJ2-3; D gene: TRBD1; CDR3 DNA: TGTGCCAGCAGTGGGGACAGGTCTAGCACAGATACGCAGTATTTT; CDR3 protein: CASSGDRSSTDTQYF
clone size: -; V gene: TRBV30; J gene: TRBJ1-2; D gene: -; CDR3 DNA: TGTGCCTGTAGTGGAGGGAAGAATAACTATGGCTACACCTTC; CDR3 protein: CACSGGKNNYGYTF
clone size: -; V gene: TRBV18; J gene: TRBJ1-2; D gene: -; CDR3 DNA: TGTGCCAGCTCACCTACACAGGGTCATGGCTACACCTTC; CDR3 protein: CASSPTQGHGYTF
clone size: -; V gene: TRBV5-1; J gene: TRBJ2-3; D gene: -; CDR3 DNA: TGCGCCAGCAGCTCGGGAAACACAGATACGCAGTATTTT; CDR3 protein: CASSSGNTDTQYF
clone size: -; V gene: TRBV5-1; J gene: TRBJ2-2; D gene: TRBD1; CDR3 DNA: TGCGCCAGCAGCTTGGAGAGACAGGGGGCCGGGGAGCTGTTTTTT; CDR3 protein: CASSLERQGAGELFF
clone size: -; V gene: TRBV6-2/TRBV6-3; J gene: TRBJ1-5; D gene: -; CDR3 DNA: TGTGCCAGCAGTTACCAGGGTTTTCAGCCCCAGCATTTT; CDR3 protein: CASSYQGFQPQHF
clone size: -; V gene: TRBV15; J gene: TRBJ2-3; D gene: TRBD2; CDR3 DNA: TGTGCCACCAGCAGAGAAGGCGGGAGACGGACAGATACGCAGTATTTT; CDR3 protein: CATSREGGRRTDTQYF
clone size: -; V gene: TRBV19; J gene: TRBJ2-5; D gene: TRBD1; CDR3 DNA: TGTGCCAGTAGTGTATCCGGGACAGGGCACCAAGAGACCCAGTACTTC; CDR3 protein: CASSVSGTGHQETQYF
clone size: -; V gene: TRBV7-8; J gene: TRBJ1-4; D gene: TRBD1; CDR3 DNA: TGTGCCAGCAGCTCAGGGACAGGGCCCACTAATGAAAAACTGTTTTTT; CDR3 protein: CASSSGTGPTNEKLFF
clone size: -; V gene: TRBV6-1; J gene: TRBJ2-5; D gene: -; CDR3 DNA: TGTGCCAGCAGTACGGAGGGAACCCAGTACTTC; CDR3 protein: CASSTEGTQYF
clone size: -; V gene: TRBV24-1; J gene: TRBJ1-2; D gene: -; CDR3 DNA: TGTGCCACCAGTGATTTGCAAATCATGGGGGCTCGAGGCTACACCTTC; CDR3 protein: CATSDLQIMGARGYTF
clone size: -; V gene: TRBV10-3; J gene: TRBJ2-1; D gene: TRBD1; CDR3 DNA: TGTGCCATCAGGGGTACAGGGGGCCCAAGCAATGAGCAGTTCTTC; CDR3 protein: CAIRGTGGPSNEQFF
clone size: once; V gene: TRBV4-3; J gene: TRBJ2-2; D gene: -; CDR3 DNA: TGCGCCCCCAGCCGCCGGGTAGCCAGGAACACCGGGGAGCTGTTTTTT; CDR3 protein: CAPSRRVARNTGELFF
clone size: many; V gene: TRBV5-1; J gene: TRBJ2-7; D gene: -; CDR3 DNA: TGCGCCAGCAGCTTAGCACAGGGGGGGAGGAACGAGCAGTACTTC; CDR3 protein: CASSLAQGGRNEQYF
clone size: -; V gene: TRBV9; J gene: TRBJ1-3; D gene: -; CDR3 DNA: TGTGCCAGCAGCGTAGGGGTCTTCGGGGGACCTGGCTTCGTTACCTCTGGAAACACCATATATTTT; CDR3 protein: CASSVGVFGGPGFVTSGNTIYF
clone size: -; V gene: TRBV7-2; J gene: TRBJ1-1; D gene: TRBD1; CDR3 DNA: TGTGCCAGCAGTCACGGACCACCCCCCGGGACAGGAGACACTGAAGCTTTCTTT; CDR3 protein: CASSHGPPPGTGDTEAFF
clone size: -; V gene: TRBV5-6; J gene: TRBJ1-2; D gene: -; CDR3 DNA: TGTGCCAGCAGCTTGGAGGTGGCGGGCTATGGCTACACCTTC; CDR3 protein: CASSLEVAGYGYTF
clone size: -; V gene: TRBV4-3; J gene: TRBJ2-3; D gene: TRBD1; CDR3 DNA: TGCGCCAGCAGCCAGCGGGACAGGCACACAGATACGCAGTATTTT; CDR3 protein: CASSQRDRHTDTQYF